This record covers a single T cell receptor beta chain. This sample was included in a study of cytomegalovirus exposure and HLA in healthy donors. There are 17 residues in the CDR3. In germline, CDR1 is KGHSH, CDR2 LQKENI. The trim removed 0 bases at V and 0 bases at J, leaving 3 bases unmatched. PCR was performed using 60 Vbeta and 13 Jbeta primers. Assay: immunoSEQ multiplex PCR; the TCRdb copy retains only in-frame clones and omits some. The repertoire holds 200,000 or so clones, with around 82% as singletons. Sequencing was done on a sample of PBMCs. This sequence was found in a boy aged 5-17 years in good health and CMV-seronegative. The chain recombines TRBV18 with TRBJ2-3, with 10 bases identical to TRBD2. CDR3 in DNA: TGTGCCAGCTCACCACCGACTAGCGGGCCTAGCACAGATACGCAGTATTTT. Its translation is CASSPPTSGPSTDTQYF. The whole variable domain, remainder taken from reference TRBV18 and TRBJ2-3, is NAGVMQNPRHLVRRRGQEARLRCSPMKGHSHVYWYRQLPEEGLKFMVYLQKENIIDESGMPKERFSAEFPKEGPSILRIQQVVRGDSAAYFCASSPPTSGPSTDTQYFGPGTRLTVL.